This entry describes one TCR beta chain. Its target is unknown. The data were obtained in a study of CXCR3-negative and CXCR3-positive naive CD8 T cells. The sorting of each CD8+ T cell subset was done in triplicate, at 250,000 to 300,000 cells each. Germline CDR1 is MDHEN and CDR2 is SYDVKM. The CDR3 length is 19 residues. UMI-tagged TRB cDNA libraries were built via 5' RACE. From its re-call of the 5' RACE reads, TCRdb lists each CDR3 protein once, without DNA. This table lists 90,000 to 100,000 distinct CDR3 sequences. Study results and caveats: Memory CD8+ cells showed much lower diversity, while both naive subsets displayed comparably high diversity. Upon cryopreservation, CXCR3 expression partially decreased, and most assays used fresh PBMCs. In CXCR3-positive naive cells, the TRB CDR3s were more hydrophobic than in CXCR3-negative naive cells. Both naive subsets, CXCR3-negative and CXCR3-positive, displayed similar TRBV-TRBJ usage, unlike memory cells.

The clonotype comes from a human donor in good health. Some clones in this sample may be carry-over from other donors' samples. The rearrangement joins TRBV28 to TRBJ2-7; without DNA, the TCRdb call of TRBD1 cannot be checked. The specimen sequenced was naive CXCR3+ CD8+ T cells from blood. This sample's subset: CD45RO-CCR7+CD27+CD95- naive CD8+ T cells expressing CXCR3 (TNR3+). The CDR3 protein is CASSLRAFGTSDRPYEQYF.